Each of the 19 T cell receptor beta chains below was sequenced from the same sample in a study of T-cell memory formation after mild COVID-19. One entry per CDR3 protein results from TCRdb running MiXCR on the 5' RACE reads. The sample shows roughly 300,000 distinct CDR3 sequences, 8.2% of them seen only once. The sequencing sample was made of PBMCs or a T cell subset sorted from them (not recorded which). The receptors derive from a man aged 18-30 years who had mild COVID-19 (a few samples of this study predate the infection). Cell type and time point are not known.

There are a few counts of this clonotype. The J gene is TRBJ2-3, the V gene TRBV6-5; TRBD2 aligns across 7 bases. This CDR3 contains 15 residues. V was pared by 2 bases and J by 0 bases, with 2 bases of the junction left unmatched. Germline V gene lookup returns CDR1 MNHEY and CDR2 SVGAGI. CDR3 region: CASSYGRVSTDTQYF. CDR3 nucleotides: TGTGCCAGCAGTTACGGGAGGGTCAGCACAGATACGCAGTATTTT.

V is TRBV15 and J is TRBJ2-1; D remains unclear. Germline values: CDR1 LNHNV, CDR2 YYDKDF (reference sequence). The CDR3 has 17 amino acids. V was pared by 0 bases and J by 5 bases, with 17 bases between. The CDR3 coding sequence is TGTGCCACCAGCAGAGATCGAGGTGGCGCTAGGAACAATGAGCAGTTCTTC. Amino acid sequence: CATSRDRGGARNNEQFF.

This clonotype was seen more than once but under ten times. In nucleotides, the CDR3 is TGTGCCAGCAGGCTCGGGCGGGGGAACACCGGGGAGCTGTTTTTT. Protein: CASRLGRGNTGELFF. This chain links TRBV7-2 with TRBJ2-2, with D possibly being TRBD2 (6 bases). CDR3 size: 15 residues. V shed 6 bases and J shed 1 base, with 12 bases lying between them. Germline V gene sequence: CDR1 SGHTA, CDR2 FQGNSA. The full variable domain, in which reference TRBV7-2 and TRBJ2-2 provide the parts outside the CDR3, is GAGVSQSPSNKVTEKGKDVELRCDPISGHTALYWYRQSLGQGLEFLIYFQGNSAPDKSGLPSDRFSAERTGGSVSTLTIQRTQQEDSAVYLCASRLGRGNTGELFFGEGSRLTVL.

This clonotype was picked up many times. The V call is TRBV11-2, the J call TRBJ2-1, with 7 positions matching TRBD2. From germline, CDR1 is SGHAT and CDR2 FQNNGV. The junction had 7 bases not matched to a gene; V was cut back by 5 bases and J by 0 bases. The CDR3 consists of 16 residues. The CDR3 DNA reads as TGTGCCAGCAGCCTTAGCGGGTTCAGCTCCTACAATGAGCAGTTCTTC. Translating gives CASSLSGFSSYNEQFF.

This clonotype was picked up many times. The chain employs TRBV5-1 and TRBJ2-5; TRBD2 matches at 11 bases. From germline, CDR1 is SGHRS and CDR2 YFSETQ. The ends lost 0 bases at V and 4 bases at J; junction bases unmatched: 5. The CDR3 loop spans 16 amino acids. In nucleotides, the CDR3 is TGCGCCAGCAGCTTGGCCCGTCTAGCGGGGGGAGAGACCCAGTACTTC. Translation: CASSLARLAGGETQYF.

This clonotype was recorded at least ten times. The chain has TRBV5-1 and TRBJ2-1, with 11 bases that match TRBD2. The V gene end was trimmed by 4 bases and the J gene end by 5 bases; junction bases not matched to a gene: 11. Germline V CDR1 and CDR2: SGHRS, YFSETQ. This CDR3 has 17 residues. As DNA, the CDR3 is TGCGCCAGCAGCCCTGGAATAGGGACTAGCGGCCACAATGAGCAGTTCTTC. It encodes CASSPGIGTSGHNEQFF.

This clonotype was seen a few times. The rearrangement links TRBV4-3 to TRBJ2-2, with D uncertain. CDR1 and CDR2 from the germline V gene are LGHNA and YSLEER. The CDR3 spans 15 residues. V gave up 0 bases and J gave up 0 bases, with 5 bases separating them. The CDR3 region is CASSQDEPNTGELFF. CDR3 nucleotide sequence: TGCGCCAGCAGCCAAGACGAACCGAACACCGGGGAGCTGTTTTTT.

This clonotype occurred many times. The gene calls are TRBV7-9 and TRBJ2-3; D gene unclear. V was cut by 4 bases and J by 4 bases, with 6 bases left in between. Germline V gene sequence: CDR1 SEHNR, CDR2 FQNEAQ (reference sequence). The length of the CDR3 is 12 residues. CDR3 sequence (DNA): TGTGCCAGCAGCTACTCCGCAGATACGCAGTATTTT. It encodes CASSYSADTQYF.

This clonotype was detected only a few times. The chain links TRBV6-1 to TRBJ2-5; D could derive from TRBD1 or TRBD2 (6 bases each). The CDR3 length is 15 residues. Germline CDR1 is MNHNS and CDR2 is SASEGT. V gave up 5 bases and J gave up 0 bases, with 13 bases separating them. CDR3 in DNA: TGTGCCAGCAGTCGGGGGCTGCGGCACCAAGAGACCCAGTACTTC. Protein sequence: CASSRGLRHQETQYF.

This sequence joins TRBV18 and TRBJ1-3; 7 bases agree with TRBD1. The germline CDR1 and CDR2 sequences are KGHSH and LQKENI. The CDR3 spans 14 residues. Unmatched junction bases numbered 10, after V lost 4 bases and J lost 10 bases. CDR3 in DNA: TGTGCCAGCTCACGGGACAGAACCGGCTGGACCATATATTTT. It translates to CASSRDRTGWTIYF.

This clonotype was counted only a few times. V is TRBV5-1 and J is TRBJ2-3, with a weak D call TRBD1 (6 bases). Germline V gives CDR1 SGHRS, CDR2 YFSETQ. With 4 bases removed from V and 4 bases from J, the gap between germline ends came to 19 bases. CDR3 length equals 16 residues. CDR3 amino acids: CASSTGPQGIADTQYF. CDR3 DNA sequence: TGCGCCAGCAGCACCGGACCCCAGGGGATTGCAGATACGCAGTATTTT.

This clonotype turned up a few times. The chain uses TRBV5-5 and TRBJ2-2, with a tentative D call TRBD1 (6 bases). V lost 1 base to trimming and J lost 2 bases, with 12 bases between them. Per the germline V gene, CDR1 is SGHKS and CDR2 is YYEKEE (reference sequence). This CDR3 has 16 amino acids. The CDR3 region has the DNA TGTGCCAGCAGCTTGTATCACAGGGCTAACACCGGGGAGCTGTTTTTT. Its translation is CASSLYHRANTGELFF.

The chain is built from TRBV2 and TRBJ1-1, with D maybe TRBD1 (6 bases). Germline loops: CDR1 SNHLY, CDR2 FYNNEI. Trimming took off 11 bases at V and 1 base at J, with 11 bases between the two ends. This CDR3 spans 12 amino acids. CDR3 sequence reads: CASNRENTEAFF. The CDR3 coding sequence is TGTGCCTCAAACAGGGAGAACACTGAAGCTTTCTTT.

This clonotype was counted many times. The CDR3 DNA follows: TGTGCCAGCAGCTTGACCAGGGGATGGCAAGAGACCCAGTACTTC. This codes for CASSLTRGWQETQYF. V is TRBV5-5 and J is TRBJ2-5, with D perhaps matching TRBD1 (6 bases). Germline values: CDR1 SGHKS, CDR2 YYEKEE (reference sequence). The V gene lost 1 base and the J gene lost 2 bases, with 12 bases spanning the gap. CDR3 length equals 15 residues.

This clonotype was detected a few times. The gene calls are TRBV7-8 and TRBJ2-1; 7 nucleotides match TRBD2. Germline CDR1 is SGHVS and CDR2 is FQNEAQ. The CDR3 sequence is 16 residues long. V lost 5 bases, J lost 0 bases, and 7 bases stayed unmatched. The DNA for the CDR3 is TGTGCCAGCAGCCAGACTAGCTCGAGCTCCTACAATGAGCAGTTCTTC. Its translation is CASSQTSSSSYNEQFF.

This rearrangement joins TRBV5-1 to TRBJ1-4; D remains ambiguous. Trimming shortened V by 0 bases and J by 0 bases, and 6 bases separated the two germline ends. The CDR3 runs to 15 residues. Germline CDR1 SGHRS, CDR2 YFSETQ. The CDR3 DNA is TGCGCCAGCAGCTTGGAGGACGCAACTAATGAAAAACTGTTTTTT. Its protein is CASSLEDATNEKLFF.

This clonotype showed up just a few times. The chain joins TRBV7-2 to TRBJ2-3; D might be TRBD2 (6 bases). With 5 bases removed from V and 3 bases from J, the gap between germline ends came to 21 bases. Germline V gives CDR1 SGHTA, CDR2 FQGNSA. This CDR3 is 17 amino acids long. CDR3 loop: CASSTAPPVSGTDTQYF. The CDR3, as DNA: TGTGCCAGCAGCACAGCTCCCCCGGTTAGCGGAACAGATACGCAGTATTTT.

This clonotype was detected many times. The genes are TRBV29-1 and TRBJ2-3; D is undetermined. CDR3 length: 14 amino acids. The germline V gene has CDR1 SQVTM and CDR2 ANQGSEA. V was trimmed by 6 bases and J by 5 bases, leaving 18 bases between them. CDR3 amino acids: CSVALSVDGDTQYF. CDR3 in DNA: TGCAGCGTCGCCCTCTCTGTGGACGGAGATACGCAGTATTTT.

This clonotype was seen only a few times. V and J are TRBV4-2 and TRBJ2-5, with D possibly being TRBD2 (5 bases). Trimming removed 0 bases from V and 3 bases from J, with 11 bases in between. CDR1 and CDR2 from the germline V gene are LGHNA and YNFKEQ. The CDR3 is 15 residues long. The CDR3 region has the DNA TGTGCCAGCAGCCAAGAATCGGGGAATAAAGAGACCCAGTACTTC. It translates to CASSQESGNKETQYF.